Sequencing of this T cell receptor beta chain was carried out in a study of blood T cell repertoires in COVID-19. Looking at the study overall: The study drew acute and convalescent COVID-19 samples from the United States, Italy and Spain. From T cells, B-cell-depleted T cells, or PBMCs came the material, which was cDNA or gDNA.

Germline CDR1 and CDR2: LGHNA and YNFKEQ. The CDR3 length is 16 residues. Trimming took 5 bases from V and 4 from J, leaving 15 bases between them. Methods used by the authors: Amplification of reference gene primers provided the estimated nucleated cell counts. Assay: immunoSEQ multiplex PCR; the TCRdb copy retains only in-frame clones and omits some. V and J calls and clone size are given by that table; D and trimming were obtained from the DNA. This repertoire shows 100,000 to 150,000 clones, 65% to 80% found once; its top ten account for around 2.3%. The receptor was isolated from a man in his forties or fifties with acute or convalescent COVID-19. The chain uses TRBV4-2 and TRBJ1-6, with D maybe TRBD1 (5 bases). The sample comprised peripheral blood. CDR3: CASSNVKDSYNSPLHF. The CDR3 bases are TGTGCCAGCAGCAATGTAAAAGACAGTTATAATTCACCCCTCCACTTT.